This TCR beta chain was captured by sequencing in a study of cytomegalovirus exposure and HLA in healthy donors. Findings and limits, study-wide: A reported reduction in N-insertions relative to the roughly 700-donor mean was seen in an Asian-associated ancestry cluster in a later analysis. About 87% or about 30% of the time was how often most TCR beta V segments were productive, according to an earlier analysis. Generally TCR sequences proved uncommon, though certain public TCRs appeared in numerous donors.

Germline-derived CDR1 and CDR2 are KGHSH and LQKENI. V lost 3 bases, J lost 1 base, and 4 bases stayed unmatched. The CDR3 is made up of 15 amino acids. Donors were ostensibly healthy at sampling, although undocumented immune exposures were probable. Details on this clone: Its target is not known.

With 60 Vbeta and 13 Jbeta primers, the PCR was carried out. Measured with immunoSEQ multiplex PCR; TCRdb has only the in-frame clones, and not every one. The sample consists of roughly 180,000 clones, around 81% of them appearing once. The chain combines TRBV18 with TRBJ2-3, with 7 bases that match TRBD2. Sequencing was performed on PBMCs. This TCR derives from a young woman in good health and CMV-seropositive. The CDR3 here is CASSPTSQGTDTQYF. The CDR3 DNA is TGTGCCAGCTCACCGACTAGCCAGGGCACAGATACGCAGTATTTT.